Each of the 32 T cell receptor beta chains below was sequenced from the same sample in a study of OX40 agonist ivuxolimab in advanced cancers. Data came from immunoSEQ multiplex PCR; TCRdb stores just in-frame clones and leaves some out. The profile shows about 70,000 clones, 85% to 90% of them singletons. This sample comprised CD4+ or CD8+ T cells sorted from blood, obtained in a trial of the OX40 agonist ivuxolimab. These receptors originate from an adult with an advanced solid tumor such as melanoma, head and neck, liver or kidney cancer.

This clone was picked up one time. The chain joins TRBV11-2 to TRBJ2-1, with D possibly being TRBD1 or TRBD2 (5 bases each). The CDR3 covers 16 residues. Germline CDR1 SGHAT, CDR2 FQNNGV. V lost 2 bases and J 6 bases, leaving 17 bases between the germline ends. In DNA, the CDR3 is TGTGCCAGCAGCTTAAGGGGACCCAGTATGGTCAATGAGCAGTTCTTC. The encoded protein is CASSLRGPSMVNEQFF.

The chain joins TRBV5-4 to TRBJ2-7; D may be TRBD2 (6 bases). Trimming left V 4 bases short and J 0 bases short, with 11 bases between. This CDR3 is 14 amino acids long. The germline CDR1 and CDR2 sequences are SGHNT and YYREEE (reference sequence). CDR3 in DNA: TGTGCCAGCAGCCTAGCGCCCAGCTCCTACGAGCAGTACTTC. Protein: CASSLAPSSYEQYF. The full variable domain, in which reference TRBV5-4 and TRBJ2-7 provide the parts outside the CDR3, is ETGVTQSPTHLIKTRGQQVTLRCSSQSGHNTVSWYQQALGQGPQFIFQYYREEENGRGNFPPRFSGLQFPNYSSELNVNALELDDSALYLCASSLAPSSYEQYFGPGTRLTVT.

This chain connects TRBV7-2 to TRBJ1-5; weak D call: TRBD1 (6 bases). This CDR3 contains 14 residues. V shed 5 bases and J shed 3 bases, with 11 bases lying between them. Germline CDR1 and CDR2: SGHTA and FQGNSA. The CDR3 loop is CASSQTGANQPQHF. The CDR3 DNA reads TGTGCCAGCAGCCAGACGGGGGCCAATCAGCCCCAGCATTTT.

The chain is built from TRBV25-1 and TRBJ1-1; 10 bases are a match to TRBD1. Per germline, CDR1 MGHDK and CDR2 SYGVNS. J lost 2 bases, V lost 4 bases, and 7 bases had no gene match. This CDR3 has 16 amino acids. CDR3 in amino acids: CASSGQGARLNTEAFF. The CDR3 coding sequence is TGTGCCAGCAGTGGACAGGGGGCCAGACTAAACACTGAAGCTTTCTTT. The full variable domain, completed using reference TRBV25-1 and TRBJ1-1, is EADIYQTPRYLVIGTGKKITLECSQTMGHDKMYWYQQDPGMELHLIHYSYGVNSTEKGDLSSESTVSRIRTEHFPLTLESARPSHTSQYLCASSGQGARLNTEAFFGQGTRLTVV.

The rearrangement uses TRBV2 and TRBJ1-2; D uncertain. V dropped 3 bases and J dropped 4 bases, with 12 bases sitting between them. Germline-derived CDR1 and CDR2 are SNHLY and FYNNEI. The CDR3 has 14 residues. The CDR3 loop is CASSDLGQSYGYTF. The CDR3, as DNA: TGTGCCAGCAGTGATCTAGGGCAGTCCTATGGCTACACCTTC.

This clone was detected a few times. The genes are TRBV2 and TRBJ2-7; D is unresolved. The CDR3 is 14 residues long. Germline V gene lookup returns CDR1 SNHLY and CDR2 FYNNEI. V was cut by 7 bases and J by 4 bases, with 17 bases left in between. Here the CDR3 DNA reads TGTGCCAGCATTCCTGAGTTATTTCAATACGAGCAGTACTTC. Translated: CASIPELFQYEQYF.

The rearrangement uses TRBV5-1 and TRBJ1-2; 7 positions agree with TRBD1. With V trimmed by 4 bases and J by 0 bases, 3 bases remained unmatched. The CDR3 has 14 residues. Germline CDR1 and CDR2: SGHRS and YFSETQ. CDR3 coding DNA: TGCGCCAGCAGCACCGGACAGGCTAACTATGGCTACACCTTC. Amino acid sequence: CASSTGQANYGYTF.

V gene TRBV5-1 combines with J gene TRBJ2-5, with 8 bases identical to TRBD2. Germline loops: CDR1 SGHRS, CDR2 YFSETQ. V dropped 0 bases and J dropped 1; count of bases not matched to a gene: 2. This CDR3 region has 15 residues. The CDR3 reads CASSLAGGPQETQYF. The CDR3 nucleotides are TGCGCCAGCAGCTTGGCGGGAGGGCCCCAAGAGACCCAGTACTTC.

The genes are TRBV6-1 and TRBJ2-2; 7 bases map to TRBD1. Germline CDR1 MNHNS, CDR2 SASEGT. The CDR3 has 15 amino acids. With V trimmed by 8 bases and J by 4 bases, 10 bases remained unmatched. The CDR3 loop reads CASGRQGEVTGELFF. For the CDR3, the DNA is TGTGCCAGCGGAAGACAGGGAGAAGTCACCGGGGAGCTGTTTTTT.

This clone occurred a few times. The rearrangement links TRBV7-9 to TRBJ1-2, with TRBD1 matching over 8 bases. Per the germline V gene, CDR1 is SEHNR and CDR2 is FQNEAQ (reference sequence). The trim removed 5 bases at V and 6 bases at J, leaving 8 bases unmatched. This CDR3 is 14 amino acids long. As DNA, the CDR3 is TGTGCCAGCAGCCCTTCGACAGGGGACCATGGCTACACCTTC. Protein sequence: CASSPSTGDHGYTF.

The chain employs TRBV7-2 and TRBJ2-5; a weak D match, TRBD2 (5 bases). Trimming cost V 0 bases and J 4 bases, with 15 bases left between them. Germline assignment: CDR1 SGHTA and CDR2 FQGNSA. The CDR3 extends over 16 amino acids. DNA of the CDR3: TGTGCCAGCAGCTTAGCGACAAGCCTTCGGGGAGAGACCCAGTACTTC. This sequence encodes CASSLATSLRGETQYF.

The V call is TRBV2, the J call TRBJ1-1, with a weak D call TRBD1 (6 bases). This CDR3 is 15 amino acids long. The germline gives CDR1 SNHLY, CDR2 FYNNEI. V dropped 0 bases and J dropped 5 bases, with 13 bases sitting between them. As DNA, the CDR3 is TGTGCCAGCAGTGAAGCTGCCACAGGGATAACTGAAGCTTTCTTT. Translating gives CASSEAATGITEAFF. The full variable domain, in which reference TRBV2 and TRBJ1-1 provide the parts outside the CDR3, is EPEVTQTPSHQVTQMGQEVILRCVPISNHLYFYWYRQILGQKVEFLVSFYNNEISEKSEIFDDQFSVERPDGSNFTLKIRSTKLEDSAMYFCASSEAATGITEAFFGQGTRLTVV.

This chain joins TRBV19 and TRBJ2-3; D is unresolved. The CDR3 spans 15 residues. The germline CDR1 and CDR2 sequences are LNHDA and SQIVND (reference sequence). V lost 2 bases, J lost 0 bases, and 9 bases lay in between. The DNA for the CDR3 is TGTGCCAGTAGTATAAGCCAGGATAGCACAGATACGCAGTATTTT. Encoded protein: CASSISQDSTDTQYF.

The chain carries TRBV7-9 and TRBJ1-5, with 10 bases lining up with TRBD1. The CDR3 contains 15 residues. With 4 bases clipped from V and 5 bases from J, the junction kept 5 bases outside the gene matches. CDR1 SEHNR and CDR2 FQNEAQ come from the germline V gene (reference sequence). The CDR3 sequence: CASSSGQGDYQPQHF. CDR3 sequence (DNA): TGTGCCAGCAGCTCCGGACAGGGGGATTATCAGCCCCAGCATTTT.

The gene calls are TRBV19 and TRBJ2-7; weak D call: TRBD2 (6 bases). The V and J ends lost 6 bases and 4 bases respectively, with 19 bases between them. Germline values: CDR1 LNHDA, CDR2 SQIVND (reference sequence). The CDR3 has 15 residues. Here the CDR3 reads CASSPGEGKGYEQYF. The DNA of the CDR3 is TGTGCCAGTAGCCCGGGAGAAGGGAAGGGGTACGAGCAGTACTTC.

V usage is TRBV6-4 and J usage is TRBJ2-3; D is perhaps TRBD2 (6 bases). The V gene lost 3 bases and the J gene lost 3 bases, with 10 bases spanning the gap. Germline assignment: CDR1 MRHNA and CDR2 SNTAGT. The CDR3 spans 14 residues. As DNA, the CDR3 is TGTGCCAGCAGTGAAGGAGGGTCGACAGATACGCAGTATTTT. Translating gives CASSEGGSTDTQYF.

This clone was observed a handful of times. The rearrangement links TRBV18 to TRBJ1-1, with unresolved D. V dropped 3 bases and J dropped 7 bases, with 12 bases sitting between them. Per germline, CDR1 KGHSH and CDR2 LQKENI. The CDR3 spans 13 residues. In DNA, the CDR3 is TGTGCCAGCTCACCGGGCAGTGAGTATGAAGCTTTCTTT. Translating it yields CASSPGSEYEAFF.

This clone has more than one count but fewer than ten. V usage is TRBV11-2 and J usage is TRBJ2-5, with D possibly being TRBD2 (6 bases). Germline V gives CDR1 SGHAT, CDR2 FQNNGV. The CDR3 contains 15 residues. V was pared by 6 bases and J by 0 bases, with 14 bases between. In DNA, the CDR3 is TGTGCCAGCAGACCGGGACTCCTATACCAAGAGACCCAGTACTTC. It codes for CASRPGLLYQETQYF.

This clone was counted between two and nine times. CDR3 DNA sequence: TGTGCCAGCTGTGTTTACAATGAGCAGTTCTTC. Translating it yields CASCVYNEQFF. The chain has TRBV2 and TRBJ2-1; D ambiguous. CDR3 size: 11 residues. Per germline, CDR1 SNHLY and CDR2 FYNNEI. Trimming shortened V by 8 bases and J by 4 bases, and 6 bases separated the two germline ends.

This chain uses TRBV6-6 with TRBJ1-2, with D possibly matching TRBD1 (5 bases). Germline assignment: CDR1 MNHNY and CDR2 SVGAGI (reference sequence). Trimming took off 10 bases at V and 4 bases at J, with 16 bases between the two ends. The CDR3 contains 13 residues. Here the CDR3 reads CATTIDGAYGYTF. In DNA form, the CDR3 reads TGTGCCACCACAATCGACGGGGCCTATGGCTACACCTTC.

This CDR3 reads CASSSGGSGANVLTF. The CDR3 DNA is TGTGCCAGCAGCTCCGGGGGCTCTGGGGCCAACGTCCTGACTTTC. The J gene is TRBJ2-6, the V gene TRBV5-5; D is possibly TRBD2 (6 bases). Germline V gene sequence: CDR1 SGHKS, CDR2 YYEKEE (reference sequence). This CDR3 spans 15 amino acids. V was trimmed by 3 bases and J by 0 bases, leaving 7 bases between them.

This chain links TRBV5-6 with TRBJ1-2; 10 nucleotides align to TRBD1. The CDR3 is 15 amino acids. Germline V gene lookup returns CDR1 SGHDT and CDR2 YYEEEE. After removal of 1 base from V and 8 bases from J, the junction contained 8 bases not matched to a gene. As DNA, the CDR3 is TGTGCCAGCAGCTTGTCGGGACAGGGGTTTCAGGGCTACACCTTC. Encoded protein: CASSLSGQGFQGYTF.

This chain connects TRBV7-2 to TRBJ1-2, with D possibly TRBD1 on 6 matching bases. The germline V gene encodes CDR1 SGHTA and CDR2 FQGNSA. CDR3 size: 14 residues. V was shortened by 5 bases and J by 0 bases, with 10 bases between the two germline ends. The CDR3 DNA reads TGTGCCAGCAGCCCCGACAGGTCTAACTATGGCTACACCTTC. Protein product: CASSPDRSNYGYTF. The full variable domain, rest sourced from reference TRBV7-2 and TRBJ1-2, is GAGVSQSPSNKVTEKGKDVELRCDPISGHTALYWYRQSLGQGLEFLIYFQGNSAPDKSGLPSDRFSAERTGGSVSTLTIQRTQQEDSAVYLCASSPDRSNYGYTFGSGTRLTVV.

Only one count was recorded for this clone. The chain recombines TRBV6-5 with TRBJ2-1; TRBD2 is a possible D gene (5 bases). The CDR3 has 12 residues. V lost 8 bases and J lost 14, with 19 bases in between. The germline V gene encodes CDR1 MNHEY and CDR2 SVGAGI. CDR3 DNA sequence: TGTGCCAGCGTCGGGGAGACTGGACGGGAGTTCTTC. It encodes CASVGETGREFF.

V usage is TRBV30 and J usage is TRBJ2-1; D is perhaps TRBD2 (6 bases). V lost 2 bases and J 8 bases, leaving 16 bases between the germline ends. Looked up from germline, CDR1 is GTSNPN and CDR2 is SVGIG (reference sequence). The CDR3 runs 14 residues. DNA for the CDR3: TGTGCCTGGAGTAAAGGCCTTTCGGGGGATGAGCAGTTCTTC. This encodes CAWSKGLSGDEQFF.

The chain combines TRBV5-6 with TRBJ1-1; D is uncertain. V dropped 0 bases and J dropped 0 bases, with 9 bases sitting between them. Looked up from germline, CDR1 is SGHDT and CDR2 is YYEEEE. The CDR3 spans 15 residues. The CDR3 coding sequence is TGTGCCAGCAGCTTGGCGGGCGGCGTGAACACTGAAGCTTTCTTT. Translating gives CASSLAGGVNTEAFF.

The genes are TRBV5-6 and TRBJ2-2, with D hard to call. This CDR3 is built from 15 residues. CDR1 is SGHDT and CDR2 is YYEEEE in the germline V gene. Trimming removed 4 bases at V and 1 base at J, with 11 bases between. This CDR3 reads CASSQYGKNTGELFF. As DNA, the CDR3 is TGTGCCAGCAGCCAATATGGAAAGAACACCGGGGAGCTGTTTTTT.

A single count supports this clone. The chain recombines TRBV5-4 with TRBJ1-2, with 9 bases identical to TRBD1. Looked up from germline, CDR1 is SGHNT and CDR2 is YYREEE (reference sequence). The CDR3 spans 13 residues. J was trimmed by 7 bases and V by 0 bases; bases with no gene match: 1. CDR3 amino acids: CASSLDRGPGYTF. DNA for the CDR3: TGTGCCAGCAGCTTGGACAGGGGGCCTGGCTACACCTTC.

The chain recombines TRBV10-1 with TRBJ2-1, with D tentatively TRBD2 (5 bases). V was pared by 0 bases and J by 7 bases, with 13 bases between. In germline, CDR1 is WNHNN, CDR2 SYGVQD (reference sequence). The CDR3 runs 15 residues. The CDR3 spells CASSESNGNSNEQFF. CDR3 bases: TGCGCCAGCAGTGAGTCGAACGGGAATTCGAATGAGCAGTTCTTC.

On this clone: The junction departs from germline at one end; a sequencing error may be responsible. This chain connects TRBV27 to TRBJ1-5, with TRBD1 as a possible D gene (5 bases). Germline lookup yields CDR1 MNHEY and CDR2 SMNVEV (reference sequence). This CDR3 is built from 12 residues. The DNA for the CDR3 is TGCGACCCGGGACGCAACAATCAGCCCCAGCATTTT. Translation gives CDPGRNNQPQHF.

CDR3 loop: CASSILAYYNEQFF. In nucleotides, the CDR3 is TGTGCCAGTAGTATCCTAGCCTATTACAATGAGCAGTTCTTC. V and J are TRBV19 and TRBJ2-1; perhaps TRBD2 as D (5 bases). Between the trimmed V and J ends, which lost 3 bases and 4 bases, there was a span of 10 bases. Germline values: CDR1 LNHDA, CDR2 SQIVND (reference sequence). The CDR3 runs to 14 residues.

The V gene is TRBV5-1, the J gene TRBJ2-1; 14 bases are shared with TRBD2. The germline V gene has CDR1 SGHRS and CDR2 YFSETQ. The CDR3 covers 18 residues. V trimming: 4 bases; J trimming: 0 bases; junction bases outside the gene matches: 6. CDR3 sequence reads: CASSQGLAGGYSYNEQFF. The CDR3 coding sequence is TGCGCCAGCAGCCAAGGACTAGCGGGAGGTTACTCCTACAATGAGCAGTTCTTC.